This TCR beta chain was observed in a study of T-cell reconstitution after alpha-beta-depleted transplantation in children. The study's findings and limits: Some patients' high day-60 TCRbeta diversity was traced to surviving recipient T cells and thymic progenitors. T-cell counts and diversity at one year following transplant were attributed mainly to newly produced T cells. It was reported that alpha-beta T cells came from several hundred expanded graft clones (about two months after transplant).

Using unique molecular identifiers, the investigators prepared the TCRbeta library. TCRdb reanalysed the PCR reads using MiXCR and keeps one entry per CDR3 protein. Among fewer than 500,000 distinct CDR3 sequences listed, 43% were seen once. Trimming took off 4 bases at V and 2 bases at J, with 9 bases between the two ends. Germline CDR1 and CDR2: MGHDK and SYGVNS. The CDR3 loop spans 15 amino acids. Points on this clonotype: What it binds is not known.

The V and J genes are TRBV25-1 and TRBJ2-6; D gene unclear. The receptor's source is a girl aged 2-10 years with aplastic anemia, due to receive a stem cell transplant. The specimen comprised PBMCs, sampled before TCRalphabeta/CD19-depleted stem cell transplant. The CDR3 reads CASSAGTPGANVLTF. CDR3 DNA: TGTGCCAGCAGTGCCGGCACCCCTGGGGCCAACGTCCTGACTTTC.